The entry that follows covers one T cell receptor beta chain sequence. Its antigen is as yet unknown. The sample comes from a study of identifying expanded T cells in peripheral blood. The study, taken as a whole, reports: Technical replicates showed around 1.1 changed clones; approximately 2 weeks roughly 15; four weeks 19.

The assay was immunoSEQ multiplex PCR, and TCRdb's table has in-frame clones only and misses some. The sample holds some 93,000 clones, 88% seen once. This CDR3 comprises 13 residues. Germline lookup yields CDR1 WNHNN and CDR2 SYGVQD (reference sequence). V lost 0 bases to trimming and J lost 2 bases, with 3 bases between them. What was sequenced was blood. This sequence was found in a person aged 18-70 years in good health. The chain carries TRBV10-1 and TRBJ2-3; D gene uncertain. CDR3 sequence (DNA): TGCGCCAGCAGTGAGTCTATCACAGATACGCAGTATTTT. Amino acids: CASSESITDTQYF.